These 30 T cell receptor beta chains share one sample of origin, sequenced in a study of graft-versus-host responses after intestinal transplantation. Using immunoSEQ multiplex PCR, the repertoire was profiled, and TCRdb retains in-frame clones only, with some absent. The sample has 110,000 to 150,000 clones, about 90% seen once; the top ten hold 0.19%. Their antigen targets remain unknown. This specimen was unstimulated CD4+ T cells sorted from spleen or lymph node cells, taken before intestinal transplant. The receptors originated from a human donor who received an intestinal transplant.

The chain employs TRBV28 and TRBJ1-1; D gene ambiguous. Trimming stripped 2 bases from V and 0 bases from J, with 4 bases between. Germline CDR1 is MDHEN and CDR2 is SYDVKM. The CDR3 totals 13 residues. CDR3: CASSLKMNTEAFF. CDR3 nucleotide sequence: TGTGCCAGCAGTTTAAAGATGAACACTGAAGCTTTCTTT.

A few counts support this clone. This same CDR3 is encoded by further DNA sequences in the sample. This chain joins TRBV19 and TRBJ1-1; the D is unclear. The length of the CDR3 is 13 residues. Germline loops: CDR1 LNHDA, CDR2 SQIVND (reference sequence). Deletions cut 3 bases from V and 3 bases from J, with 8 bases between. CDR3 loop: CASSISGYTEAFF. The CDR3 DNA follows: TGTGCCAGTAGTATCTCTGGCTACACTGAAGCTTTCTTT.

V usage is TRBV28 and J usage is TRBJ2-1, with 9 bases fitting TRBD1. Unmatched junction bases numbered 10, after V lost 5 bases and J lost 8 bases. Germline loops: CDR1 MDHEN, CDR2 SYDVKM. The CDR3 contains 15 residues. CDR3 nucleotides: TGTGCCAGCAGTCCGGGAGGACAGGGGACGGATGAGCAGTTCTTC. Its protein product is CASSPGGQGTDEQFF. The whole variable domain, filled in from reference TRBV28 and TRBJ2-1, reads DVKVTQSSRYLVKRTGEKVFLECVQDMDHENMFWYRQDPGLGLRLIYFSYDVKMKEKGDIPEGYSVSREKKERFSLILESASTNQTSMYLCASSPGGQGTDEQFFGPGTRLTVL.

CDR3 DNA: TGTGCCTGGAGTGCCGGGACAGGGGGCGCGTATGGCTACACCTTC. Protein: CAWSAGTGGAYGYTF. This chain uses TRBV30 with TRBJ1-2; TRBD1 agrees at 12 bases. Per the germline V gene, CDR1 is GTSNPN and CDR2 is SVGIG (reference sequence). Trimming took 1 base from V and 5 from J; bases not matched to a gene: 5. This CDR3 spans 15 amino acids.

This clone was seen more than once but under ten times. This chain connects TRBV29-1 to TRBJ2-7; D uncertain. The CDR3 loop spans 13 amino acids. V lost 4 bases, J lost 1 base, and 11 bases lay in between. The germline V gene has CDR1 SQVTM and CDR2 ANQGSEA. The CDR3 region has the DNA TGCAGCGTTGCGGCTACCGGGTCCTACGAGCAGTACTTC. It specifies CSVAATGSYEQYF.

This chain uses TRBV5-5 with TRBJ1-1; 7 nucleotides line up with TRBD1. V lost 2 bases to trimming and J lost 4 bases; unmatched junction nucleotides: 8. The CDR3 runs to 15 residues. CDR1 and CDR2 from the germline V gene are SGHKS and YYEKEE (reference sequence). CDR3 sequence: CASSLFEGASTEAFF. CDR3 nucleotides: TGTGCCAGCAGCTTATTTGAGGGGGCGAGCACTGAAGCTTTCTTT.

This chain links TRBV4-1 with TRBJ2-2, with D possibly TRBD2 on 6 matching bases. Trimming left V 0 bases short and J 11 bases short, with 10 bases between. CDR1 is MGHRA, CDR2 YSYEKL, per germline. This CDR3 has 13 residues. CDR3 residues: CASSQEGGGELFF. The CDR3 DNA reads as TGCGCCAGCAGCCAAGAGGGGGGTGGCGAGCTGTTTTTT.

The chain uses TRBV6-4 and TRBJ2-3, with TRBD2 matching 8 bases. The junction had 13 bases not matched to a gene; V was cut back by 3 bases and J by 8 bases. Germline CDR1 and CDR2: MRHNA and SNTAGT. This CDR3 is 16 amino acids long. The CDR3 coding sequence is TGTGCCAGCAGTGAAACGGGACTAGAAGTAGCCGGTACGCAGTATTTT. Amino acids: CASSETGLEVAGTQYF.

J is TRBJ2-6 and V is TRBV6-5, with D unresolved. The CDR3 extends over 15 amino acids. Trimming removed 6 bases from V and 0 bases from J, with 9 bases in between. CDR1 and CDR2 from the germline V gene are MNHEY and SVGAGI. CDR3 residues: CASRAQYSGANVLTF. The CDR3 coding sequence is TGTGCCAGCAGGGCACAGTACTCTGGGGCCAACGTCCTGACTTTC.

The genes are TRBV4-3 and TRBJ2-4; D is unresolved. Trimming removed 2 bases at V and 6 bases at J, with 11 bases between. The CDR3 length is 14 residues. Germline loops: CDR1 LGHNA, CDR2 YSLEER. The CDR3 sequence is CASSQMTVPNIQYF. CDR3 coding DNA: TGCGCCAGCAGCCAAATGACGGTTCCAAACATTCAGTACTTC.

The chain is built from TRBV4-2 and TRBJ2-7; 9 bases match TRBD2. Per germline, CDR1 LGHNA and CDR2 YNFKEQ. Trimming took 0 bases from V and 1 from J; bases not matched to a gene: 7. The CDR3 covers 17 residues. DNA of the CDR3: TGTGCCAGCAGCCAAGACGGCGCGGGGGGGAGATCCTACGAGCAGTACTTC. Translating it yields CASSQDGAGGRSYEQYF.

The CDR3 spells CASRVQGVRTEAFF. The CDR3 DNA reads as TGCGCCAGCAGGGTGCAGGGAGTGCGCACTGAAGCTTTCTTT. The chain couples TRBV5-1 to TRBJ1-1, with a tentative D call TRBD1 (5 bases). Germline values: CDR1 SGHRS, CDR2 YFSETQ. This CDR3 contains 14 residues. V was pared by 5 bases and J by 4 bases, with 15 bases between.

CDR3 region: CASSQVAGSGISYEQYF. The CDR3 DNA follows: TGTGCCAGCAGCCAAGTTGCGGGTAGCGGAATCTCCTACGAGCAGTACTTC. This rearrangement joins TRBV4-2 to TRBJ2-7, with D possibly TRBD2 on 6 matching bases. V dropped 1 base and J dropped 0 bases, with 16 bases sitting between them. Per germline, CDR1 LGHNA and CDR2 YNFKEQ. The CDR3 spans 17 residues.

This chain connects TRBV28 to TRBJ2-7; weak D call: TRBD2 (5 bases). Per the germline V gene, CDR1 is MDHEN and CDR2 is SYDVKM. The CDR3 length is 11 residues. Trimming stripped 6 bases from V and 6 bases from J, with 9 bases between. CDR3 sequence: CASRVAGEQYF. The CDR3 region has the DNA TGTGCCAGCAGGGTCGCGGGCGAGCAGTACTTC.

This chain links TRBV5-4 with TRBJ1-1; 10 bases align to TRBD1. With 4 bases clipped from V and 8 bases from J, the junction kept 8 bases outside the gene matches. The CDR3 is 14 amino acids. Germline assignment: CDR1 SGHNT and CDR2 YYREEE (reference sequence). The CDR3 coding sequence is TGTGCCAGCAGCCCTCCACGGACAGGGGGGGAAGCTTTCTTT. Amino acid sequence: CASSPPRTGGEAFF.

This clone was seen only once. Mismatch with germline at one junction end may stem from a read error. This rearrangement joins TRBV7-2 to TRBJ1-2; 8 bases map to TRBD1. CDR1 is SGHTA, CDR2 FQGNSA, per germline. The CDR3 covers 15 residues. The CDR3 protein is CANSAAGQATDGYTF. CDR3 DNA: TGTGCCAACAGCGCCGCGGGACAGGCAACAGATGGCTACACCTTC.

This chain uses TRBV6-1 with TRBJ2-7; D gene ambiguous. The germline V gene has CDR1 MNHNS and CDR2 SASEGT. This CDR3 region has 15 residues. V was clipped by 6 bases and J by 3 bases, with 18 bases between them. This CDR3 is CASSGSGSSRYEQYF. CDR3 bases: TGTGCCAGCAGCGGATCTGGATCGTCTCGCTACGAGCAGTACTTC.

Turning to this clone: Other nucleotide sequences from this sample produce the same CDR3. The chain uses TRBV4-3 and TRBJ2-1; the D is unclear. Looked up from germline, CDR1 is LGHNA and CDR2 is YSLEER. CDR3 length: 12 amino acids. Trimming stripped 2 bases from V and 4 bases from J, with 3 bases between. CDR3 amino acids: CASSQTYNEQFF. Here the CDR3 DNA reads TGCGCCAGCAGCCAAACTTACAATGAGCAGTTCTTC.

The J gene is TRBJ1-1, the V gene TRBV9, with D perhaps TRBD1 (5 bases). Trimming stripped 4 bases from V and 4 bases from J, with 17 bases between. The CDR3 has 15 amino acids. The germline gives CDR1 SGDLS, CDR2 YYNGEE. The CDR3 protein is CASSPPATGGTEAFF. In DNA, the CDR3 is TGTGCCAGCAGCCCCCCCGCGACGGGGGGCACTGAAGCTTTCTTT.

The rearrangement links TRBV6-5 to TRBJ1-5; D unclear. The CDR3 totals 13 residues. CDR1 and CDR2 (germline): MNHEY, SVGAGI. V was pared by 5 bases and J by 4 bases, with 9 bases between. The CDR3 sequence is CASSNGVNQPQHF. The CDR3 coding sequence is TGTGCCAGCAGTAACGGGGTTAATCAGCCCCAGCATTTT.

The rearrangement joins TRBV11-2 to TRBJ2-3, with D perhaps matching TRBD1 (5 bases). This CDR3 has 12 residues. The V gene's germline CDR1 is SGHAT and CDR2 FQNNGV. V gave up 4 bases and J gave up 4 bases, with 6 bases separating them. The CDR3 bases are TGTGCCAGCAGCTCAGGGTCAGATACGCAGTATTTT. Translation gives CASSSGSDTQYF.

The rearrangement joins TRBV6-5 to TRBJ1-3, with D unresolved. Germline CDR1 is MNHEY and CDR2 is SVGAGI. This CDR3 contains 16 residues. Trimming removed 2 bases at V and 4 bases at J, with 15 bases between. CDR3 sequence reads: CASSYGPRAAGNTIYF. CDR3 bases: TGTGCCAGCAGTTACGGGCCCCGGGCAGCAGGAAACACCATATATTTT.

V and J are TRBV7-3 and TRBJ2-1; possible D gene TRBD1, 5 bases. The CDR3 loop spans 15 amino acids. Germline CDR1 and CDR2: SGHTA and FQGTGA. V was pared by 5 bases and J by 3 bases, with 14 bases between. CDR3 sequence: CASSPYGAIYNEQFF. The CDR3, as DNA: TGTGCCAGCAGCCCGTATGGGGCAATCTACAATGAGCAGTTCTTC.

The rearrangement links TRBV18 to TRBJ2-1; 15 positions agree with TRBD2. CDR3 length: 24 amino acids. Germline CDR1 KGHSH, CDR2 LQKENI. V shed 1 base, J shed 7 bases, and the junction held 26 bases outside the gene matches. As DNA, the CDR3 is TGTGCCAGCTCACCACGCGGACTAGCGGGAGGGCCCTCAGGGTTTCTGCCCTCAATGAATGAGCAGTTCTTC. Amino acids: CASSPRGLAGGPSGFLPSMNEQFF.

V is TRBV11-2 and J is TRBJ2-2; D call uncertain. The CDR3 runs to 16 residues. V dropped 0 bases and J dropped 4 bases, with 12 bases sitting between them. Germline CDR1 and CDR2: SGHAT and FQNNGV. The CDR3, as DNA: TGTGCCAGCAGCTTAGATCTACTCATCGGCACCGGGGAGCTGTTTTTT. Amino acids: CASSLDLLIGTGELFF. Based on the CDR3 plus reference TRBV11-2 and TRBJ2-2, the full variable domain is EAGVAQSPRYKIIEKRQSVAFWCNPISGHATLYWYQQILGQGPKLLIQFQNNGVVDDSQLPKDRFSAERLKGVDSTLKIQPAKLEDSAVYLCASSLDLLIGTGELFFGEGSRLTVL.

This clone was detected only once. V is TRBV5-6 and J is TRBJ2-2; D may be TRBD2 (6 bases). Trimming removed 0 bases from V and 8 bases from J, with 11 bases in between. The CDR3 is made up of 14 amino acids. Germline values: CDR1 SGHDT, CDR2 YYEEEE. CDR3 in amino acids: CASSLELAMGELFF. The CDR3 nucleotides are TGTGCCAGCAGCTTGGAACTAGCTATGGGGGAGCTGTTTTTT.

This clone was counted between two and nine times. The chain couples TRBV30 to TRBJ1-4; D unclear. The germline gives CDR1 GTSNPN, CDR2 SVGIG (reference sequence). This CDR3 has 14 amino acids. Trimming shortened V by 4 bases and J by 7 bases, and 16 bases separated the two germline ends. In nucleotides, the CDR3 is TGTGCCTGGAAACCCTCGTCAAAATCTGAAAAACTGTTTTTT. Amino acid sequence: CAWKPSSKSEKLFF.

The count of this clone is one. CDR3 region: CASSLPQPSSYNEQFF. CDR3 DNA: TGTGCCAGCAGTTTACCCCAGCCTAGCTCCTACAATGAGCAGTTCTTC. J is TRBJ2-1 and V is TRBV28; D remains unclear. V lost 2 bases, J lost 0 bases, and 11 bases lay in between. Per germline, CDR1 MDHEN and CDR2 SYDVKM. The CDR3 totals 16 residues.

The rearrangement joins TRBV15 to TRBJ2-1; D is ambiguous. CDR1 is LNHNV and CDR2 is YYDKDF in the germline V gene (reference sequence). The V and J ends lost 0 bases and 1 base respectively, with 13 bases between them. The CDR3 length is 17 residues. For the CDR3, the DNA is TGTGCCACCAGCAGAGATTCTAGTTTTCCTTCCTACAATGAGCAGTTCTTC. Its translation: CATSRDSSFPSYNEQFF.

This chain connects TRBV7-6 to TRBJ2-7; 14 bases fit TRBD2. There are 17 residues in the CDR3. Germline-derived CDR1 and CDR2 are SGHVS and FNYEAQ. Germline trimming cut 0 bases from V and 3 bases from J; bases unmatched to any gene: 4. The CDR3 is CASSLATSGRGSYEQYF. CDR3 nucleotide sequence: TGTGCCAGCAGCTTAGCGACTAGCGGGAGGGGTAGCTACGAGCAGTACTTC.